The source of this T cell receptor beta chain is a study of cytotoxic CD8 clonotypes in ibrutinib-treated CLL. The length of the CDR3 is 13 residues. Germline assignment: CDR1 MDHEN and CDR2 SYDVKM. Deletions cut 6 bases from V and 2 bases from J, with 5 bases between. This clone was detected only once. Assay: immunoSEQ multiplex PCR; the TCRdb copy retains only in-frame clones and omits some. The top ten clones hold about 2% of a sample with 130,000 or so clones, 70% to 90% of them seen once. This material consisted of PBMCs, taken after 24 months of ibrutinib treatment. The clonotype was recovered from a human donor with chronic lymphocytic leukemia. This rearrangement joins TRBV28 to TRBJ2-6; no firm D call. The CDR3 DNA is TGTGCCAGCAGGGGGACTGGGGCCAACGTCCTGACTTTC. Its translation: CASRGTGANVLTF.